This entry lists 28 T cell receptor beta chains sequenced from one sample in a study of T cell repertoires in cytomegalovirus infection. These receptors are not linked to any known antigen. TCRdb called the reads again in MiXCR, with one record for every CDR3 protein. The table records about 830,000 distinct CDR3 sequences, about 33% of them present only once. Sequencing was performed on cultured CD8+ T cells from PBMCs, taken from culture after CMV antigen stimulation. The source is a human donor in good health (CMV status not recorded). Some clones in this sample may be carry-over from other donors' samples.

This chain connects TRBV7-6 to TRBJ2-5, with D perhaps matching TRBD2 (6 bases). V shed 2 bases and J shed 5 bases, with 15 bases lying between them. The CDR3 has 15 residues. Germline V gene sequence: CDR1 SGHVS, CDR2 FNYEAQ. In DNA, the CDR3 is TGTGCCAGCAGCTTATATGGGACTCTGGGGGAGACCCAGTACTTC. It encodes CASSLYGTLGETQYF.

The chain is built from TRBV27 and TRBJ1-6, with D possibly being TRBD1 (5 bases). Per germline, CDR1 MNHEY and CDR2 SMNVEV (reference sequence). The CDR3 has 14 amino acids. The ends were cut back, 2 bases at V and 14 bases at J, with 16 bases in the middle. CDR3 DNA: TGTGCCAGCAGTTTAGGGGGGGGATTATCGTCCCTCCACTTT. Translating gives CASSLGGGLSSLHF.

The sample holds many counts of this clonotype. V is TRBV20-1 and J is TRBJ1-2, with D possibly being TRBD1 (5 bases). The germline V gene encodes CDR1 DFQATT and CDR2 SNEGSKA (reference sequence). V lost 6 bases and J 0 bases, leaving 11 bases between the germline ends. This CDR3 is 13 amino acids long. The CDR3 nucleotides read TGCAGTGCCCCGGGACCCGCTAACTATGGCTACACCTTC. Protein product: CSAPGPANYGYTF.

V gene TRBV10-3 combines with J gene TRBJ2-1, with no clear D. Trimming pared 0 bases from V and 4 bases from J, leaving 10 bases between. Germline CDR1 and CDR2: ENHRY and SYGVKD. This CDR3 spans 15 amino acids. This CDR3 reads CAISESGSWYNEQFF. In nucleotides, the CDR3 is TGTGCCATCAGTGAGTCGGGGTCGTGGTACAATGAGCAGTTCTTC.

This clonotype was picked up many times. Sequence at one end of the junction differs from germline and may be a read error. The chain uses TRBV7-7 and TRBJ2-5, with D perhaps assigned TRBD1 or TRBD2 (6 bases each). This CDR3 has 14 residues. CDR1 is SSHAT and CDR2 is FNYEAQ in the germline V gene (reference sequence). The DNA for the CDR3 is TGTGCTAGCAGCTTAAGGGGGGTTGGTGAGACCCAGTACTTC. Translating gives CASSLRGVGETQYF.

This clonotype was observed a handful of times. The chain has TRBV24-1 and TRBJ2-1, with D tentatively TRBD1 (5 bases). Trimming left V 4 bases short and J 0 bases short, with 9 bases between. The germline V gene encodes CDR1 KGHDR and CDR2 SFDVKD. There are 15 residues in the CDR3. CDR3 bases: TGTGCCACCAGTGACGGTGGACACTCCTACAATGAGCAGTTCTTC. Its translation: CATSDGGHSYNEQFF.

This clonotype was recorded many times. The gene calls are TRBV7-2 and TRBJ2-1; D remains unclear. Germline V gives CDR1 SGHTA, CDR2 FQGNSA. Deletions cut 3 bases from V and 2 bases from J, with 8 bases between. The CDR3 covers 14 residues. CDR3 sequence (DNA): TGTGCCAGCAGCTTTGTAGCTCCCTACAATGAGCAGTTCTTC. Translated, it gives CASSFVAPYNEQFF. The full variable domain, with the rest looked up from reference TRBV7-2 and TRBJ2-1, is GAGVSQSPSNKVTEKGKDVELRCDPISGHTALYWYRQSLGQGLEFLIYFQGNSAPDKSGLPSDRFSAERTGGSVSTLTIQRTQQEDSAVYLCASSFVAPYNEQFFGPGTRLTVL.

In its sample, this clonotype was seen once. The V gene is TRBV2, the J gene TRBJ1-2; D possibly corresponds to TRBD1 (5 bases). Germline CDR1 reads SNHLY; CDR2 reads FYNNEI. The CDR3 has 12 residues. Trimming left V 4 bases short and J 6 bases short, with 9 bases between. CDR3 sequence (DNA): TGTGCCAGCAGTGTTCAGGGTGATGGCTACACCTTC. Translated: CASSVQGDGYTF.

As regards this clonotype: Since a much larger clone is just one base distant, this may be a read error. This chain links TRBV7-6 with TRBJ2-1; possibly TRBD1 for D (6 bases). The CDR3 totals 16 residues. The germline gives CDR1 SGHVS, CDR2 FNYEAQ. CDR3 sequence: CVSSSAQGTTKNEQFF. The DNA of the CDR3 is TGTGTCAGCAGCTCCGCGCAGGGGACCACCAAGAATGAGCAGTTCTTC.

The J gene is TRBJ2-7, the V gene TRBV4-2, with D uncertain. The germline V and J ends were trimmed by 1 base and 5 bases, with 9 bases remaining between them. Germline-derived CDR1 and CDR2 are LGHNA and YNFKEQ. The CDR3 has 13 amino acids. CDR3 coding DNA: TGTGCCAGCAGCCAAGTAAAAGGGAACGAGCAGTACTTC. Its translation is CASSQVKGNEQYF.

This clonotype has at least ten counts. V gene TRBV7-8 combines with J gene TRBJ1-4; no clear D. The CDR3 spans 15 residues. Germline V gives CDR1 SGHVS, CDR2 FQNEAQ. Trimming stripped 0 bases from V and 4 bases from J, with 9 bases between. The chain's CDR3 is CASSLAGWGNEKLFF. The CDR3 region has the DNA TGTGCCAGCAGCTTAGCTGGCTGGGGTAATGAAAAACTGTTTTTT.

CDR3 amino acids: CASSRTSGVEETQYF. CDR3 DNA: TGTGCCAGCAGTCGGACTAGCGGGGTGGAAGAGACCCAGTACTTC. This rearrangement joins TRBV6-1 to TRBJ2-5; TRBD2 agrees at 12 bases. Germline CDR1 and CDR2: MNHNS and SASEGT. V lost 5 bases, J lost 3 bases, and 4 bases stayed unmatched. The CDR3 contains 15 residues.

The sample holds a few counts of this clonotype. V and J are TRBV6-1 and TRBJ2-1; D call uncertain. Germline CDR1 reads MNHNS; CDR2 reads SASEGT. The CDR3 length is 17 residues. Trimming removed 3 bases from V and 0 bases from J, with 15 bases in between. Written as DNA, the CDR3 is TGTGCCAGCAGTGATGGTAAGGCCGCGAGCTCCTACAATGAGCAGTTCTTC. It is translated as CASSDGKAASSYNEQFF.

This clonotype has just a few counts. This rearrangement joins TRBV7-6 to TRBJ2-7; D unclear. The CDR3 is 13 amino acids. Germline CDR1 is SGHVS and CDR2 is FNYEAQ. Trimming shortened V by 0 bases and J by 6 bases, and 9 bases separated the two germline ends. The CDR3 reads CASSLAPIGEQYV. The CDR3 coding sequence is TGTGCCAGCAGCTTAGCCCCAATCGGCGAGCAGTACGTC.

The gene calls are TRBV4-1 and TRBJ2-1; TRBD2 matches 8 bases. Germline lookup yields CDR1 MGHRA and CDR2 YSYEKL. The CDR3 contains 17 residues. V gave up 4 bases and J gave up 8 bases; unmatched junction bases: 16. The CDR3 DNA is TGCGCCAGCAGCCTAACAACCGACGGTAGCGGGGTGTATGAGCAGTTCTTC. Translation: CASSLTTDGSGVYEQFF.

The chain links TRBV7-4 to TRBJ1-4; no definite D call. Germline V gene lookup returns CDR1 SGHVT and CDR2 SQSDAQ. This CDR3 has 12 residues. The V and J ends lost 11 bases and 8 bases respectively, with 15 bases between them. The CDR3 is CAGRGKQEKLFF. The CDR3 bases are TGTGCCGGTCGAGGCAAGCAGGAAAAACTGTTTTTT.

Points on this clonotype: Since a much larger clone is just one base distant, this may be a read error. The chain is built from TRBV6-5 and TRBJ1-1; D gene unclear. There are 19 residues in the CDR3. V gave up 0 bases and J gave up 1 base, with 21 bases separating them. CDR1 is MNHEY and CDR2 is SVGAGI in the germline V gene. The CDR3 sequence is CASSYSRLPTGDTNTEAFF. The DNA for the CDR3 is TGTGCCAGCAGTTACTCCCGGCTTCCGACGGGAGATACGAACACTGAAGCTTTCTTT.

Worth noting for this clonotype: A single base separates this from a much larger clone, so it may be a read error. The rearrangement links TRBV7-4 to TRBJ1-2, with D possibly matching TRBD1 (6 bases). CDR1 is SGHVT and CDR2 is SQSDAQ in the germline V gene. The CDR3 loop spans 14 amino acids. The CDR3 loop reads CASSHREANYDYTF. The DNA for the CDR3 is TGTGCCAGCAGCCACAGGGAAGCTAACTATGACTACACCTTC.

This clonotype was picked up many times. The V and J genes are TRBV7-8 and TRBJ2-1, with D hard to call. This CDR3 is built from 14 residues. The germline V gene has CDR1 SGHVS and CDR2 FQNEAQ. Trimming removed 0 bases at V and 5 bases at J, with 8 bases between. The DNA of the CDR3 is TGTGCCAGCAGCTTAGCGCGTCCAGACAATGAGCAGTTCTTC. It is translated as CASSLARPDNEQFF.

This clonotype was picked up a small number of times. The chain is built from TRBV7-4 and TRBJ1-2, with TRBD1 matching 7 bases. This CDR3 is 14 amino acids long. CDR1 SGHVT and CDR2 SQSDAQ come from the germline V gene. J was trimmed by 3 bases and V by 5 bases; bases with no gene match: 6. CDR3 bases: TGTGCCAGCAGCCCCGGGACAGCCTACTATGGCTACACCTTC. It codes for CASSPGTAYYGYTF.

V and J are TRBV6-1 and TRBJ2-1; 11 bases are a match to TRBD2. This CDR3 contains 15 residues. In germline, CDR1 is MNHNS, CDR2 SASEGT. V dropped 5 bases and J dropped 3; count of bases not matched to a gene: 3. CDR3: CASSTTSGGYNEQFF. The CDR3 bases are TGTGCCAGCAGTACTACTAGCGGGGGCTACAATGAGCAGTTCTTC.

Only a few counts were recorded for this clonotype. The chain couples TRBV2 to TRBJ1-3, with D maybe TRBD1 (6 bases). This CDR3 contains 18 residues. Germline assignment: CDR1 SNHLY and CDR2 FYNNEI. Trimming removed 4 bases at V and 1 base at J, with 20 bases between. The CDR3 nucleotides are TGTGCCAGCAGTGGTTACCTGTCAGGGGAAAGGTCTGGAAACACCATATATTTT. Amino acids: CASSGYLSGERSGNTIYF.

This clonotype has a handful of counts. The chain couples TRBV7-9 to TRBJ2-3, with unresolved D. Germline V gene lookup returns CDR1 SEHNR and CDR2 FQNEAQ (reference sequence). The CDR3 runs 14 residues. V was shortened by 1 base and J by 4 bases, with 9 bases between the two germline ends. The chain's CDR3 is CASSLGKWADTQYF. The CDR3 nucleotides read TGTGCCAGCAGCTTAGGGAAATGGGCAGATACGCAGTATTTT.

This rearrangement joins TRBV12-3 or TRBV12-4 to TRBJ1-2, with 7 bases identical to TRBD1. The CDR3 runs 12 residues. Unmatched junction bases numbered 1, after V lost 6 bases and J lost 3 bases. The CDR3 sequence: CASRGGHYGYTF. CDR3 in DNA: TGTGCCAGCAGAGGGGGCCACTATGGCTACACCTTC.

CDR3 protein: CSARARWDYGYTF. The CDR3 bases are TGCAGTGCTAGAGCAAGATGGGACTATGGCTACACCTTC. The rearrangement joins TRBV20-1 to TRBJ1-2; D is unresolved. The V gene's germline CDR1 is DFQATT and CDR2 SNEGSKA (reference sequence). Trimming shortened V by 1 base and J by 3 bases, and 9 bases separated the two germline ends. The CDR3 length is 13 residues.

This chain joins TRBV6-6 and TRBJ2-3; TRBD1 is a possible D gene (5 bases). The CDR3 is 16 residues long. Germline V gene sequence: CDR1 MNHNY, CDR2 SVGAGI (reference sequence). With 0 bases removed from V and 3 bases from J, the gap between germline ends came to 13 bases. DNA for the CDR3: TGTGCCAGCAGTTACTCTAGGACAACCAGGACAGATACGCAGTATTTT. Its translation is CASSYSRTTRTDTQYF.

This clonotype was observed at least ten times. This sequence joins TRBV19 and TRBJ2-7, with TRBD2 matching over 7 bases. Germline CDR1 is LNHDA and CDR2 is SQIVND (reference sequence). V lost 5 bases, J lost 0 bases, and 4 bases stayed unmatched. The CDR3 consists of 14 residues. The CDR3 region has the DNA TGTGCCAGTAGTCCCTGGACTAGCTCCTACGAGCAGTACTTC. Its translation is CASSPWTSSYEQYF.

This clonotype occurred once. V usage is TRBV9 and J usage is TRBJ1-2; D remains ambiguous. Germline lookup yields CDR1 SGDLS and CDR2 YYNGEE. V lost 0 bases and J 8 bases, leaving 14 bases between the germline ends. This CDR3 contains 14 residues. The CDR3 protein is CASSVVEGSEGYTF. The CDR3 DNA reads TGTGCCAGCAGCGTAGTGGAGGGCTCGGAGGGCTACACCTTC.